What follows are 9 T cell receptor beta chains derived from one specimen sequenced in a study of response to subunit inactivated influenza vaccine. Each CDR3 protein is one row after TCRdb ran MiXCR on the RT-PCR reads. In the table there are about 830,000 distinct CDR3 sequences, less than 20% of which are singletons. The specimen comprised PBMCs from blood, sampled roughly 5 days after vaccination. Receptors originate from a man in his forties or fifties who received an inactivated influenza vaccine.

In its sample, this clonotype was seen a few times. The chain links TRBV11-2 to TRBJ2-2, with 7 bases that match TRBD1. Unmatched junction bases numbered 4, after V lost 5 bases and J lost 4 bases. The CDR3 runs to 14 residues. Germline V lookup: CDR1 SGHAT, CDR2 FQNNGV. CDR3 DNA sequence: TGTGCCAGCAGCACTTACAGGGGCACCGGGGAGCTGTTTTTT. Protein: CASSTYRGTGELFF.

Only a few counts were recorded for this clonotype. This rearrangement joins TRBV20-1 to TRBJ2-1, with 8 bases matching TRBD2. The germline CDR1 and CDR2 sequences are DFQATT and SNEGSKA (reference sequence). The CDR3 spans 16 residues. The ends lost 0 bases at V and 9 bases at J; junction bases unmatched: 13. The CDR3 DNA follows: TGCAGTGCTAGAGACCCGGTGCGGGGGGCTCATCGTGAGCAGTTCTTC. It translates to CSARDPVRGAHREQFF.

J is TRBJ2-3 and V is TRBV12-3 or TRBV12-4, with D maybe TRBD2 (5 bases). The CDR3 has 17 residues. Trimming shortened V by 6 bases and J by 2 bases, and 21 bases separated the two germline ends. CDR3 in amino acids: CASSLGFRGYYTDTQYF. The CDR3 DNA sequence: TGTGCCAGCAGCCTAGGGTTCCGCGGGTACTACACAGATACGCAGTATTTT.

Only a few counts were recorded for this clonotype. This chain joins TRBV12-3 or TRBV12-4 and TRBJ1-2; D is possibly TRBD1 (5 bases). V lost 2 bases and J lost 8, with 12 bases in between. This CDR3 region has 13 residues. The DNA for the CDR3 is TGTGCCAGCAGTTTACCGTTGGGGGAAGGCTACACCTTC. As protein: CASSLPLGEGYTF.

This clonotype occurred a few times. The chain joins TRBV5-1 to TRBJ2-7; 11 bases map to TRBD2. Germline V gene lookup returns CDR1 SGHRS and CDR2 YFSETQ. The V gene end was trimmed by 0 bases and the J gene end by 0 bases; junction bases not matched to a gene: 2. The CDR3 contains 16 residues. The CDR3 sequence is CASSLGTSGPSYEQYF. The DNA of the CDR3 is TGCGCCAGCAGCTTGGGGACTAGCGGGCCCTCCTACGAGCAGTACTTC.

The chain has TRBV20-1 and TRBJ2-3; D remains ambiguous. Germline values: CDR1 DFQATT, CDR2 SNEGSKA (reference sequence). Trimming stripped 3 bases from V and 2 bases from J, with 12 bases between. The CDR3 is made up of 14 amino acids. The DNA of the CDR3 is TGCAGTGCTAGGCTGACGAAAAACACAGATACGCAGTATTTT. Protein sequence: CSARLTKNTDTQYF.

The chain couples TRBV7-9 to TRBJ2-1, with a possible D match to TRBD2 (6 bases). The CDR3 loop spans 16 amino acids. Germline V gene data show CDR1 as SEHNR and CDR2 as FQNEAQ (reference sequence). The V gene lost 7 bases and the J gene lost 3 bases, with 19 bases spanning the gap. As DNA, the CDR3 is TGTGCCAGCACCCTACGGACGGGAGCGGTCTACAATGAGCAGTTCTTC. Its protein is CASTLRTGAVYNEQFF. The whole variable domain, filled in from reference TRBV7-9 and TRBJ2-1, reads DTGVSQNPRHKITKRGQNVTFRCDPISEHNRLYWYRQTLGQGPEFLTYFQNEAQLEKSRLLSDRFSAERPKGSFSTLEIQRTEQGDSAMYLCASTLRTGAVYNEQFFGPGTRLTVL.

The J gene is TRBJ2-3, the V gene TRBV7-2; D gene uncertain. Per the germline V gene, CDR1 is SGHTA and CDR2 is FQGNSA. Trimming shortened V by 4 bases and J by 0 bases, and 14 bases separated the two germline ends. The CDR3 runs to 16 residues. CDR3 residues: CASSSTRGVSTDTQYF. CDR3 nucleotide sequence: TGTGCCAGCAGCTCTACACGAGGCGTTAGCACAGATACGCAGTATTTT. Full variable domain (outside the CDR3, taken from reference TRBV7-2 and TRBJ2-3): GAGVSQSPSNKVTEKGKDVELRCDPISGHTALYWYRQSLGQGLEFLIYFQGNSAPDKSGLPSDRFSAERTGGSVSTLTIQRTQQEDSAVYLCASSSTRGVSTDTQYFGPGTRLTVL.

The CDR3 spells CAISVAGGRETQYF. The CDR3 DNA sequence: TGTGCCATCAGTGTGGCAGGGGGTCGGGAGACCCAGTACTTC. V usage is TRBV10-3 and J usage is TRBJ2-5, with 7 bases lining up with TRBD1. Germline loops: CDR1 ENHRY, CDR2 SYGVKD. The ends lost 4 bases at V and 5 bases at J; junction bases unmatched: 7. The CDR3 consists of 14 residues.